This T cell receptor (beta chain) was sequenced in a study of low-dose radiotherapy and immunotherapy resistance in tumors. Study-level information: Per fraction, Cohort 1 was given 0.5 Gy every 2 weeks, for a total of 6.5 Gy. Starting cycle 1 day 1, oral aspirin 300 mg was given daily for four cycles.

TRAV- and TRBV-specific primers primed first-strand cDNA, covering alpha and beta chains. With a constant-region primer and a V-primer adapter, TCRs were subjected to 20 to 25 PCR cycles of amplification. TCRdb reprocessed the reads with MiXCR, giving one entry per CDR3 protein. The sample includes under 70,000 distinct CDR3 sequences, under 30% seen only once; the top ten take just over 5.5%. The sample holds many counts of this clonotype. Time point reported: before trial treatment. The germline V and J ends were trimmed by 3 bases and 5 bases, with 13 bases remaining between them. The CDR3 is 14 amino acids. Germline V lookup: CDR1 SGHRS, CDR2 YFSETQ.

The sequence was obtained from a male donor with prostate cancer. This chain connects TRBV5-1 to TRBJ2-3, with D uncertain. Sample: PBMCs, taken before treatment. CDR3 amino acids: CASSSNRAGDTQYF. The DNA of the CDR3 is TGCGCCAGCAGCTCGAACCGGGCCGGAGATACGCAGTATTTT.